These T cell receptor beta chains were read from a single sample in a study of shared clonotypes between healthy human individuals. Sequencing used immunoSEQ multiplex PCR; TCRdb keeps in-frame clones, though not all of them. The table shows around 620,000 clones, with 90% to 95% occurring only once. The sequenced sample was naive CD8+ T cells sorted from blood. These receptors originate from a woman aged 30 to 39 in good health. CDR3s include the opening cysteine and the closing phenylalanine or tryptophan. The D gene is left open where the match is weak. Size is omitted from some rows. Given values are once, few, many or a class for expanded clones.

j_call d_call clone_size v_call cdr3_aa cdr3_nt
TRBJ2-7 NA once TRBV5-6 CASSLGGPNEQYF TGTGCCAGCAGCTTGGGAGGGCCTAACGAGCAGTACTTC
TRBJ2-7 TRBD2 NA TRBV28 CASITQGGTASGPAYEQYF TGTGCCAGCATCACTCAAGGGGGTACGGCTAGCGGGCCTGCCTACGAGCAGTACTTC
TRBJ2-1 NA NA TRBV5-6 CASSFILDKGTKREEQFF TGTGCCAGCAGCTTTATCCTCGACAAGGGGACAAAACGTGAGGAGCAGTTCTTC
TRBJ2-1 NA NA TRBV9 CASSSPPSHEQFF TGTGCCAGCAGTTCACCCCCCAGCCATGAGCAGTTCTTC
TRBJ2-1 NA once TRBV4-2 CASSQASGTLEQFF TGTGCCAGCAGCCAAGCATCAGGGACACTAGAGCAGTTCTTC
TRBJ1-3 NA NA TRBV11-2 CASSRKSGALSGNTIYF TGTGCCAGCAGCCGGAAGTCAGGGGCTCTCTCTGGAAACACCATATATTTT
TRBJ1-3 NA NA TRBV13 CASRPPSGNTIYF TGTGCCAGCAGGCCCCCCTCTGGAAACACCATATATTTT
TRBJ1-2 NA NA TRBV5-4 CASSLFGGSHGYTF TGTGCCAGCAGCTTATTTGGGGGGTCCCATGGCTACACCTTC
TRBJ2-7 NA few TRBV7-8 CASSLDLGDYEQYF TGTGCCAGCAGCTTAGATTTAGGTGACTACGAGCAGTACTTC
TRBJ2-2 TRBD2 NA TRBV4-1 CASSHPSGGNTGELFF TGCGCCAGCAGCCACCCTAGCGGGGGAAACACCGGGGAGCTGTTTTTT
TRBJ2-1 TRBD2 NA TRBV4-1 CASTRLAGARGSSYNEQFF TGCGCCAGCACCCGACTAGCGGGAGCCCGGGGCAGCTCCTACAATGAGCAGTTCTTC
TRBJ2-5 TRBD2 NA TRBV19 CASKEVAGMETQYF TGTGCCAGTAAAGAGGTAGCGGGAATGGAGACCCAGTACTTC
TRBJ2-7 NA NA TRBV4-1 CASSHLTNYEQYF TGCGCCAGCAGCCATTTGACAAACTACGAGCAGTACTTC
TRBJ2-7 NA NA TRBV27 CASSFGHTYEQYF TGTGCCAGCAGTTTCGGTCATACCTACGAGCAGTACTTC
TRBJ1-4 TRBD1 NA TRBV28 CASSPGQGVNEKLFF TGTGCCAGCAGCCCCGGACAGGGGGTGAATGAAAAACTGTTTTTT
TRBJ1-1 TRBD1 NA TRBV19 CASSGTANTEAFF TGTGCCAGTAGTGGGACAGCGAACACTGAAGCTTTCTTT
TRBJ1-1 TRBD1 NA TRBV28 CASSPNRGRTEAFF TGTGCCAGCAGTCCCAACAGGGGTCGGACTGAAGCTTTCTTT
TRBJ2-5 NA NA TRBV14 CASSQVHEEETQYF TGTGCCAGCAGCCAAGTGCATGAGGAAGAGACCCAGTACTTC
TRBJ2-2 TRBD1 NA TRBV19 CASSMGRGLGELFF TGTGCCAGTAGTATGGGCAGGGGGCTCGGGGAGCTGTTTTTT
TRBJ2-7 TRBD2 NA TRBV29-1 CSVETVAGGPYEQYF TGCAGCGTTGAAACTGTTGCGGGAGGGCCGTACGAGCAGTACTTC
TRBJ2-1 NA NA TRBV9 CASSFRIAISYNEQFF TGTGCCAGCAGCTTTCGTATCGCCATCTCCTACAATGAGCAGTTCTTC
TRBJ1-1 NA NA TRBV7-9 CASSHRETGTTEAFF TGTGCCAGCAGCCACAGGGAAACAGGGACCACTGAAGCTTTCTTT
TRBJ2-1 TRBD2 NA TRBV2 CASSGTSGRADEQFF TGTGCCAGCAGCGGTACTAGCGGGAGGGCCGATGAGCAGTTCTTC
TRBJ2-7 TRBD2 once TRBV2 CASSTSGGSGEQYF TGTGCCAGCAGCACCAGCGGGGGCTCGGGAGAGCAGTACTTC
TRBJ2-7 NA once TRBV10-3 CAISDRGRNYEQYF TGTGCCATCAGTGATAGGGGACGCAACTACGAGCAGTACTTC
TRBJ2-7 TRBD1 NA TRBV4-2 CASSQERTGPYEQYF TGTGCCAGCAGCCAAGAAAGGACAGGGCCGTACGAGCAGTACTTC
TRBJ2-5 NA NA TRBV5-4 CASSFFGGEETQYF TGTGCCAGCAGCTTTTTTGGCGGTGAAGAGACCCAGTACTTC
TRBJ1-2 NA NA TRBV11-2 CASSLEADYGYTF TGTGCCAGCAGCTTAGAGGCAGATTATGGCTACACCTTC
TRBJ1-1 NA once TRBV27 CASSLQAYGNTEAFF TGTGCCAGCAGTTTACAGGCGTATGGGAACACTGAAGCTTTCTTT
TRBJ1-1 NA NA TRBV19 CASSPPGGSEAFF TGTGCCAGTAGTCCCCCCGGGGGGTCTGAAGCTTTCTTT
TRBJ2-3 TRBD2 NA TRBV27 CASIREASGRGADTQYF TGTGCCAGCATCAGAGAGGCTAGCGGGAGAGGCGCAGATACGCAGTATTTT
TRBJ2-7 NA NA TRBV7-9 CASKGPLQWGSYEQYF TGTGCCAGTAAAGGCCCCCTACAATGGGGGTCCTACGAGCAGTACTTC
TRBJ2-7 TRBD2 NA TRBV5-6 CASRASGSSYEQYF TGTGCCAGCAGAGCTAGCGGGAGCTCCTACGAGCAGTACTTC
TRBJ2-5 TRBD2 NA TRBV19 CASSIWEGGAKETQYF TGTGCCAGTAGTATTTGGGAGGGAGGGGCGAAAGAGACCCAGTACTTC
TRBJ2-1 NA NA TRBV6-1 CASSIYSGDNEQFF TGTGCCAGCAGTATCTATTCGGGGGACAATGAGCAGTTCTTC
TRBJ2-3 NA NA TRBV9 CASSAQDTTDTQYF TGTGCCAGCAGCGCCCAGGACACCACAGATACGCAGTATTTT
TRBJ1-1 NA once TRBV7-9 CASSLGGEAFF TGCGCCAGCAGCTTGGGGGGTGAAGCTTTCTTT
TRBJ2-7 TRBD1 NA TRBV4-1 CASSYSGTGSYEQYF TGCGCCAGCTCCTACTCTGGGACAGGCTCCTACGAGCAGTACTTC
TRBJ2-3 TRBD2 NA TRBV27 CASSSTGTSASTDTQYF TGTGCCAGCAGTTCGACTGGGACTAGCGCTAGCACAGATACGCAGTATTTT
TRBJ2-7 NA NA TRBV28 CASSLGHSSSYEQYF TGTGCCAGCAGTCTAGGACACAGTAGCTCCTACGAGCAGTACTTC
TRBJ2-7 NA NA TRBV2 CATHGKERYEQYF TGTGCCACCCATGGTAAGGAGCGCTACGAGCAGTACTTC
TRBJ1-1 NA NA TRBV4-1 CASSQERPVTANTEAFF TGCGCCAGCAGCCAAGAACGGCCAGTCACCGCGAACACTGAAGCTTTCTTT
TRBJ2-3 TRBD2 NA TRBV9 CASSSGTSGIADTQYF TGTGCCAGCAGCTCGGGGACTAGCGGGATCGCAGATACGCAGTATTTT
TRBJ1-4 TRBD1 once TRBV18 CASSPTKGQIATNEKLFF TGTGCCAGCTCACCTACCAAGGGACAGATTGCAACTAATGAAAAACTGTTTTTT
TRBJ2-7 NA NA TRBV15 CATSIQGGTYEQYF TGTGCCACCAGCATCCAAGGGGGAACCTACGAGCAGTACTTC
TRBJ2-7 NA NA TRBV5-1 CASSLPDRYSYEQYF TGCGCCAGCAGCCTCCCTGACAGATACTCCTACGAGCAGTACTTC
TRBJ2-1 NA NA TRBV19 CASSIVRDSAYNEQFF TGTGCCAGTAGTATAGTCCGGGACTCGGCCTACAATGAGCAGTTCTTC
TRBJ2-7 TRBD1 NA TRBV28 CASGRQGGIYEQYF TGTGCCAGCGGGAGACAGGGGGGAATTTACGAGCAGTACTTC
TRBJ1-3 NA NA TRBV7-9 CASSPTVGKGNTIYF TGTGCCAGCAGCCCCACGGTCGGGAAGGGAAACACCATATATTTT